Shown below are 27 T cell receptor beta chains from a single sample sequenced in a study of OX40 agonist ivuxolimab in advanced cancers. Using immunoSEQ multiplex PCR, the repertoire was profiled, and TCRdb retains in-frame clones only, with some absent. The sample holds about 94,000 clones, over 75% seen once. The source material was CD4+ or CD8+ T cells sorted from blood, sampled in a trial of the OX40 agonist ivuxolimab. These TCRs come from an adult with an advanced solid tumor such as melanoma, head and neck, liver or kidney cancer.

The V call is TRBV5-1, the J call TRBJ2-1; 8 bases are a match to TRBD2. J was trimmed by 0 bases and V by 2 bases; bases with no gene match: 1. Germline CDR1 is SGHRS and CDR2 is YFSETQ. The CDR3 extends over 15 amino acids. The CDR3 reads CASSFGGASYNEQFF. CDR3 DNA sequence: TGCGCCAGCAGCTTCGGGGGGGCCTCCTACAATGAGCAGTTCTTC. Full variable domain (remainder filled in from reference TRBV5-1 and TRBJ2-1): KAGVTQTPRYLIKTRGQQVTLSCSPISGHRSVSWYQQTPGQGLQFLFEYFSETQRNKGNFPGRFSGRQFSNSRSEMNVSTLELGDSALYLCASSFGGASYNEQFFGPGTRLTVL.

The chain is built from TRBV5-1 and TRBJ2-5; 7 nucleotides align to TRBD2. J was trimmed by 1 base and V by 4 bases; bases with no gene match: 4. Germline CDR1 and CDR2: SGHRS and YFSETQ. This CDR3 spans 14 amino acids. CDR3 in amino acids: CASSRTSAQETQYF. The CDR3 coding sequence is TGCGCCAGCAGCAGAACTAGCGCCCAAGAGACCCAGTACTTC. Together with reference TRBV5-1 and TRBJ2-5, the CDR3 gives the full variable domain: KAGVTQTPRYLIKTRGQQVTLSCSPISGHRSVSWYQQTPGQGLQFLFEYFSETQRNKGNFPGRFSGRQFSNSRSEMNVSTLELGDSALYLCASSRTSAQETQYFGPGTRLLVL.

The rearrangement joins TRBV19 to TRBJ2-3; 8 bases are a match to TRBD2. Germline assignment: CDR1 LNHDA and CDR2 SQIVND (reference sequence). The V segment lost 5 bases and the J segment 1 base; nucleotides outside the gene matches: 5. There are 15 residues in the CDR3. The CDR3 DNA reads TGTGCCAGTAGTCCCGGGGGGGGCGGCACAGATACGCAGTATTTT. Its translation is CASSPGGGGTDTQYF.

Only one count was recorded for this clone. The V call is TRBV6-5, the J call TRBJ2-7, with D hard to call. The V and J ends lost 2 bases and 4 bases respectively, with 3 bases between them. The CDR3 runs 11 residues. Germline V gene sequence: CDR1 MNHEY, CDR2 SVGAGI. DNA of the CDR3: TGTGCCAGCAGTTACGCTTACGAGCAGTACTTC. It specifies CASSYAYEQYF.

V is TRBV12-5 and J is TRBJ1-2; tentatively, D is TRBD1 (5 bases). Germline values: CDR1 LGHNT, CDR2 FRNRAP. There are 13 residues in the CDR3. V was trimmed by 4 bases and J by 7 bases, leaving 13 bases between them. The CDR3 here is CASGSGEVRGYTF. The CDR3 DNA is TGTGCTAGTGGTTCGGGGGAAGTGCGTGGCTACACCTTC. Together with reference TRBV12-5 and TRBJ1-2, the CDR3 gives the full variable domain: DARVTQTPRHKVTEMGQEVTMRCQPILGHNTVFWYRQTMMQGLELLAYFRNRAPLDDSGMPKDRFSAEMPDATLATLKIQPSEPRDSAVYFCASGSGEVRGYTFGSGTRLTVV.

This clone was counted once. V gene TRBV14 combines with J gene TRBJ1-3; the D is unclear. Germline CDR1 SGHDN, CDR2 FVKESK. V lost 4 bases and J 4 bases, leaving 14 bases between the germline ends. The CDR3 runs to 15 residues. CDR3 DNA: TGTGCCAGCAGCCCCCGGACGGGGAGAGGAAACACCATATATTTT. Residues: CASSPRTGRGNTIYF. Together with reference TRBV14 and TRBJ1-3, the CDR3 gives the full variable domain: EAGVTQFPSHSVIEKGQTVTLRCDPISGHDNLYWYRRVMGKEIKFLLHFVKESKQDESGMPNNRFLAERTGGTYSTLKVQPAELEDSGVYFCASSPRTGRGNTIYFGEGSWLTVV.

V gene TRBV6-4 combines with J gene TRBJ1-3; the D gene is possibly TRBD1 (5 bases). The V gene's germline CDR1 is MRHNA and CDR2 SNTAGT. The CDR3 spans 16 residues. Trimming took off 3 bases at V and 0 bases at J, with 12 bases between the two ends. The CDR3 sequence is CASSEVGASSGNTIYF. The CDR3 DNA sequence: TGTGCCAGCAGTGAAGTTGGGGCCAGCTCTGGAAACACCATATATTTT.

The chain links TRBV19 to TRBJ2-2; D possibly matches TRBD1 or TRBD2 (5 bases each). This CDR3 comprises 15 residues. Trimming removed 7 bases at V and 5 bases at J, with 17 bases between. The germline CDR1 and CDR2 sequences are LNHDA and SQIVND (reference sequence). Here the CDR3 reads CASKTGQGGTGELFF. The CDR3, as DNA: TGTGCCAGTAAAACGGGCCAGGGCGGGACCGGGGAGCTGTTTTTT.

The CDR3 is CASSQDWGASGADTQYF. The CDR3 DNA reads as TGCGCCAGCAGCCAAGATTGGGGGGCTAGCGGGGCAGATACGCAGTATTTT. The V and J genes are TRBV4-3 and TRBJ2-3; 9 bases fit TRBD2. The CDR3 loop spans 17 amino acids. The trim removed 0 bases at V and 4 bases at J, leaving 8 bases unmatched. CDR1 is LGHNA and CDR2 is YSLEER in the germline V gene.

The chain recombines TRBV5-5 with TRBJ1-6, with no clear D. V dropped 0 bases and J dropped 7 bases, with 8 bases sitting between them. In germline, CDR1 is SGHKS, CDR2 YYEKEE (reference sequence). The CDR3 contains 14 residues. CDR3 nucleotide sequence: TGTGCCAGCAGCTTGGGGACGGAAAATTCACCCCTCCACTTT. This sequence encodes CASSLGTENSPLHF.

This clone is a singleton in its sample. The chain combines TRBV19 with TRBJ2-7, with D maybe TRBD1 (5 bases). V shed 2 bases and J shed 4 bases, with 12 bases lying between them. Germline V gene sequence: CDR1 LNHDA, CDR2 SQIVND (reference sequence). The CDR3 extends over 14 amino acids. The CDR3 sequence: CASSIQGLGYEQYF. The CDR3 region has the DNA TGTGCCAGTAGTATACAGGGATTAGGTTACGAGCAGTACTTC.

J is TRBJ1-5 and V is TRBV6-6; TRBD1 aligns across 7 bases. The V segment lost 6 bases and the J segment 9 bases; nucleotides outside the gene matches: 14. The CDR3 runs to 15 residues. Germline V lookup: CDR1 MNHNY, CDR2 SVGAGI (reference sequence). Here the CDR3 DNA reads TGTGCCAGCAGGTCGACAGGGCTCACGGGGGGGCCCCAGCATTTT. It translates to CASRSTGLTGGPQHF.

The chain joins TRBV6-1 to TRBJ1-2; D gene ambiguous. Germline V lookup: CDR1 MNHNS, CDR2 SASEGT. The CDR3 extends over 15 amino acids. V was pared by 1 base and J by 4 bases, with 13 bases between. For the CDR3, the DNA is TGTGCCAGCAGTGAAGGCTTCTCGGTGGGCTATGGCTACACCTTC. Protein sequence: CASSEGFSVGYGYTF.

CDR3 nucleotide sequence: TGTGCCAGCTCACCGGACAGCATGAACACTGAAGCTTTCTTT. This codes for CASSPDSMNTEAFF. The chain recombines TRBV18 with TRBJ1-1; tentatively, D is TRBD1 (6 bases). V was shortened by 3 bases and J by 0 bases, with 8 bases between the two germline ends. The germline gives CDR1 KGHSH, CDR2 LQKENI. CDR3 size: 14 residues.

The gene calls are TRBV6-5 and TRBJ1-2, with 12 bases aligning to TRBD1. The CDR3 has 15 residues. The germline V gene encodes CDR1 MNHEY and CDR2 SVGAGI. Trimming at V came to 5 bases and at J to 4 bases, leaving 5 bases not matched to a gene. The CDR3 sequence is CASSPGQGAGYGYTF. CDR3 nucleotide sequence: TGTGCCAGCAGTCCGGGACAGGGGGCGGGCTATGGCTACACCTTC.

This clone was seen a few times. The V gene is TRBV2, the J gene TRBJ2-3, with TRBD1 as a possible D gene (6 bases). The V end was cut by 6 bases, the J end by 2 bases, with 15 bases between. This CDR3 comprises 15 residues. Germline CDR1 and CDR2: SNHLY and FYNNEI. CDR3 sequence reads: CASRDRPFHTDTQYF. CDR3 bases: TGTGCCAGCAGGGACAGACCCTTCCACACAGATACGCAGTATTTT. The variable domain in full, completed from reference TRBV2 and TRBJ2-3, reads EPEVTQTPSHQVTQMGQEVILRCVPISNHLYFYWYRQILGQKVEFLVSFYNNEISEKSEIFDDQFSVERPDGSNFTLKIRSTKLEDSAMYFCASRDRPFHTDTQYFGPGTRLTVL.

The chain combines TRBV7-8 with TRBJ2-3; D might be TRBD2 (6 bases). Germline V gene data show CDR1 as SGHVS and CDR2 as FQNEAQ. V dropped 6 bases and J dropped 0 bases, with 13 bases sitting between them. This CDR3 contains 15 residues. The DNA for the CDR3 is TGTGCCAGCAGACCTCCGGGACTTAGCACAGATACGCAGTATTTT. It translates to CASRPPGLSTDTQYF.

This clone came up once. The gene calls are TRBV5-4 and TRBJ2-7; 8 bases match TRBD1. Germline loops: CDR1 SGHNT, CDR2 YYREEE (reference sequence). Losses at the gene ends were 1 base for V and 4 bases for J; bases not matched to a gene: 4. The CDR3 consists of 14 residues. The CDR3 loop is CASSLNRGFYEQYF. In DNA form, the CDR3 reads TGTGCCAGCAGCTTGAACAGGGGGTTTTACGAGCAGTACTTC.

This chain joins TRBV18 and TRBJ1-2; D uncertain. Trimming left V 3 bases short and J 3 bases short, with 14 bases between. CDR1 is KGHSH, CDR2 LQKENI, per germline. The CDR3 is 15 amino acids. This chain's CDR3 is CASSPSRGTDYGYTF. The CDR3 DNA sequence: TGTGCCAGCTCACCTTCGCGGGGTACTGACTATGGCTACACCTTC.

The V gene is TRBV5-6, the J gene TRBJ2-1; 11 bases match TRBD2. CDR3 length equals 16 residues. Trimming took 0 bases from V and 9 from J; bases not matched to a gene: 8. CDR1 and CDR2 from the germline V gene are SGHDT and YYEEEE. The CDR3 loop is CASSLVRSGGAGEQFF. The CDR3 nucleotides read TGTGCCAGCAGCTTGGTGCGTAGCGGGGGGGCAGGTGAGCAGTTCTTC.

The CDR3 region has the DNA TGTGCCAGCAGCGTAGAAGATTGGGACACTGAAGCTTTCTTT. Encoded protein: CASSVEDWDTEAFF. The V and J genes are TRBV9 and TRBJ1-1; D gene unclear. From germline, CDR1 is SGDLS and CDR2 YYNGEE. The germline V and J ends were trimmed by 0 bases and 3 bases, with 9 bases remaining between them. The CDR3 runs to 14 residues.

The chain recombines TRBV5-6 with TRBJ1-2; D gene unclear. This CDR3 contains 12 residues. The V gene's germline CDR1 is SGHDT and CDR2 YYEEEE. The V gene lost 3 bases and the J gene lost 1 base, with 4 bases spanning the gap. CDR3 region: CASSYNNYGYTF. CDR3 in DNA: TGTGCCAGCAGCTATAATAACTATGGCTACACCTTC.

The chain couples TRBV9 to TRBJ2-3; TRBD1 matches at 8 bases. The trim removed 3 bases at V and 4 bases at J, leaving 16 bases unmatched. Per germline, CDR1 SGDLS and CDR2 YYNGEE. This CDR3 comprises 18 residues. Written as DNA, the CDR3 is TGTGCCAGCAGCGAACGTGAAGGGAGGCAGGGGGCGTCAGATACGCAGTATTTT. It translates to CASSEREGRQGASDTQYF.

The chain couples TRBV19 to TRBJ1-1; weak D call: TRBD1 (6 bases). V was clipped by 2 bases and J by 5 bases, with 9 bases between them. The germline gives CDR1 LNHDA, CDR2 SQIVND (reference sequence). This CDR3 is 13 amino acids long. For the CDR3, the DNA is TGTGCCAGTAGTATAAGGCAGGGGACTGAAGCTTTCTTT. It translates to CASSIRQGTEAFF.

The V call is TRBV11-2, the J call TRBJ2-1, with 7 bases identical to TRBD1. The CDR3 consists of 14 residues. V was pared by 4 bases and J by 4 bases, with 4 bases of the junction left unmatched. In germline, CDR1 is SGHAT, CDR2 FQNNGV. The CDR3 region is CASSSPTGYNEQFF. DNA for the CDR3: TGTGCCAGCAGCTCGCCGACAGGGTACAATGAGCAGTTCTTC.

This clone has more than one count but fewer than ten. The V and J genes are TRBV5-4 and TRBJ1-6, with D maybe TRBD1 (5 bases). From germline, CDR1 is SGHNT and CDR2 YYREEE (reference sequence). V lost 3 bases and J lost 7, with 17 bases in between. The CDR3 spans 16 residues. CDR3 amino acids: CASSYSGQGRNSPLHF. The CDR3 bases are TGTGCCAGCAGCTATTCCGGTCAGGGACGAAATTCACCCCTCCACTTT. The entire variable domain, with the rest obtained from reference TRBV5-4 and TRBJ1-6, is as follows: ETGVTQSPTHLIKTRGQQVTLRCSSQSGHNTVSWYQQALGQGPQFIFQYYREEENGRGNFPPRFSGLQFPNYSSELNVNALELDDSALYLCASSYSGQGRNSPLHFGNGTRLTVT.

V and J are TRBV7-2 and TRBJ2-1; 8 bases match TRBD2. Germline V lookup: CDR1 SGHTA, CDR2 FQGNSA. CDR3 length: 14 residues. V gave up 4 bases and J gave up 6 bases; unmatched junction bases: 5. DNA for the CDR3: TGTGCCAGCAGCTCAGCGGGGGCCTCCAATGAGCAGTTCTTC. It translates to CASSSAGASNEQFF.